These T cell receptor beta chains were read from a single sample in a study of blood T cell repertoires in COVID-19. Here immunoSEQ multiplex PCR was the method, and the copy in TCRdb shows in-frame clones only, minus some. This sample carries about 62,000 clones, around 87% of them seen once, and the ten largest clones take roughly 0.94%. Sample: peripheral blood. The receptors here all came from a man in his sixties or seventies with acute or convalescent COVID-19. Each CDR3 is given with its conserved first and last residue. A D gene is named only where the DNA matches it firmly. Some rows have no size entry. The others give once, few or many, or a class for an expanded clone.

d_call	v_call	clone_size	j_call	cdr3_aa	cdr3_nt
-	TRBV20-1	few	TRBJ1-4	CSASPLVEPLGFF	TGCAGTGCTAGTCCCCTGGTGGAACCGCTAGGTTTTTTT
TRBD1	TRBV18	-	TRBJ2-7	CASSLAGGTYEQYF	TGTGCCAGCTCACTGGCAGGGGGAACCTACGAGCAGTACTTC
TRBD2	TRBV29-1	-	TRBJ2-5	CSPQPASGKETQYF	TGCAGCCCTCAGCCCGCTAGCGGGAAGGAGACCCAGTACTTC
-	TRBV5-1	-	TRBJ2-1	CASSLGWQDNEQFF	TGCGCCAGCAGCTTGGGGTGGCAGGACAATGAGCAGTTCTTC
-	TRBV11-2	-	TRBJ2-3	CASSIRLTDTQYF	TGTGCCAGCAGCATTCGACTCACAGATACGCAGTATTTT
TRBD2	TRBV10-1	once	TRBJ2-3	CASSGGGVGDTQYF	TGCGCCAGCAGTGGCGGGGGGGTTGGAGATACGCAGTATTTT
TRBD1	TRBV2	-	TRBJ2-1	CASSIDRGEQFF	TGTGCCAGCAGTATCGACAGGGGTGAGCAGTTCTTC
TRBD2	TRBV11-3	once	TRBJ2-3	CASSLGTSGRGADTQYF	TGTGCCAGCAGCTTGGGGACTAGCGGGAGGGGTGCAGATACGCAGTATTTT
-	TRBV12-1	-	TRBJ2-5	CASSFDSYIQETQYF	TGTGCCAGCAGCTTTGACAGCTATATTCAAGAGACCCAGTACTTC
-	TRBV6-1	-	TRBJ1-5	CASSEFTFQPQHF	TGTGCCAGCAGTGAATTCACATTTCAGCCCCAGCATTTT